The rows below give T cell receptor beta chains drawn from one sample of a study of blood T cell repertoires in COVID-19. Sequenced by immunoSEQ multiplex PCR; TCRdb stores in-frame clones only, minus some. This sample yields about 340,000 clones, of which 87% are seen a single time; about 6.3% belongs to the top ten. The sample comprised peripheral blood. These receptors were collected from a woman in her forties or fifties with COVID-19, enrolled during active disease. CDR3s include the opening cysteine and the closing phenylalanine or tryptophan.

v_call: TRBV5-5
j_call: TRBJ2-7
cdr3_aa: CASSRGLAGGVTYEQYF

v_call: TRBV5-1
j_call: TRBJ2-7
cdr3_aa: CASSLVTSGSYEQYF

v_call: TRBV6-5
j_call: TRBJ1-1
cdr3_aa: CATQTRGNTEAFF

v_call: TRBV24-1
j_call: TRBJ2-1
cdr3_aa: CATSDSAGTGTPNEQFF

v_call: TRBV6-5
j_call: TRBJ2-4
cdr3_aa: CASRQREGGGDIQYF

v_call: TRBV4-3
j_call: TRBJ2-2
cdr3_aa: CASSPLSPGRPTALFF

v_call: TRBV5-4
j_call: TRBJ2-5
cdr3_aa: CASSQNGGAEWETQYF

v_call: TRBV3-1/TRBV3-2
j_call: TRBJ2-7
cdr3_aa: CASSQGPGGDEQYF

v_call: TRBV5-1
j_call: TRBJ2-1
cdr3_aa: CASSLGSSGRTDEQFF

v_call: TRBV5-6
j_call: TRBJ2-7
cdr3_aa: CASSWRTAREGEQYF

v_call: TRBV9
j_call: TRBJ2-1
cdr3_aa: CASSVAAGGPSGGQNEQFF

v_call: TRBV10-1
j_call: TRBJ1-2
cdr3_aa: CASSGPSSSGTVNYGYTF

v_call: TRBV19
j_call: TRBJ1-2
cdr3_aa: CATFARDRGNYGYTF

v_call: TRBV11-3
j_call: TRBJ2-6
cdr3_aa: CASSLDRGLAGAGANVLTF

v_call: TRBV11-2
j_call: TRBJ2-1
cdr3_aa: CASSFYTSSGDYNEQFF

v_call: TRBV27
j_call: TRBJ1-2
cdr3_aa: CASSRTAVTTNYGYTF

v_call: TRBV12-3/TRBV12-4
j_call: TRBJ2-7
cdr3_aa: CASSLNFYEQYF

v_call: TRBV6-2/TRBV6-3
j_call: TRBJ2-7
cdr3_aa: CASSYYSPYGQYF

v_call: TRBV7-9
j_call: TRBJ2-3
cdr3_aa: CASSPLWGERFRDTQYF

v_call: TRBV5-1
j_call: TRBJ1-1
cdr3_aa: CASSFGQVMNTEAFF

v_call: TRBV6-6
j_call: TRBJ2-7
cdr3_aa: CASQGQGTEQYF

v_call: TRBV27
j_call: TRBJ1-4
cdr3_aa: CASSSRGTNEKLFF

v_call: TRBV3-1/TRBV3-2
j_call: TRBJ1-5
cdr3_aa: CASSQDGQYGEDQPQHF

v_call: TRBV7-9
j_call: TRBJ1-2
cdr3_aa: CASTTFEGSGYTF

v_call: TRBV30
j_call: TRBJ1-2
cdr3_aa: CAWSLINYYGYTF

v_call: TRBV6-2/TRBV6-3
j_call: TRBJ2-1
cdr3_aa: CASSYRTLGQFF

v_call: TRBV4-1
j_call: TRBJ2-2
cdr3_aa: CASSSMTSSGSRELFF

v_call: TRBV7-9
j_call: TRBJ1-1
cdr3_aa: CASSLGAGSFTEAFF

v_call: TRBV3-1/TRBV3-2
j_call: TRBJ2-1
cdr3_aa: CASSQDQLAGLNEQFF

v_call: TRBV15
j_call: TRBJ1-3
cdr3_aa: CATSRRAMRQAGTIYF

v_call: TRBV19
j_call: TRBJ1-1
cdr3_aa: CASSTGQGPNTEAFF

v_call: TRBV19
j_call: TRBJ2-2
cdr3_aa: CASSIGQGQVSEELFF

v_call: TRBV27
j_call: TRBJ2-7
cdr3_aa: CASSLRGNYEQYF

v_call: TRBV7-6
j_call: TRBJ2-1
cdr3_aa: CASSSSFGSGYEQFF

v_call: TRBV4-2
j_call: TRBJ2-4
cdr3_aa: CASSQEVAQAGVAKNIQYF

v_call: TRBV4-2
j_call: TRBJ2-2
cdr3_aa: CASSQEGGLAGGPNTGELFF

v_call: TRBV11-3
j_call: TRBJ2-5
cdr3_aa: CASSRDRVETQYF

v_call: TRBV19
j_call: TRBJ1-1
cdr3_aa: CASTDSPPGGTEAFF

v_call: TRBV9
j_call: TRBJ1-1
cdr3_aa: CASSVSQQGNTEAFF

v_call: TRBV9
j_call: TRBJ2-2
cdr3_aa: CASSVGLAYRELFF

v_call: TRBV18
j_call: TRBJ2-3
cdr3_aa: CASSPPQGSRDTQYF

v_call: TRBV19
j_call: TRBJ1-2
cdr3_aa: CASSPRGGIDFDEGYTF

v_call: TRBV5-6
j_call: TRBJ1-2
cdr3_aa: CASSRKAGNHYGYTF

v_call: TRBV7-8
j_call: TRBJ2-1
cdr3_aa: CASSREAGGPYNEQFF

v_call: TRBV4-2
j_call: TRBJ2-2
cdr3_aa: CASSQESGNTAGELFF

v_call: TRBV6-1
j_call: TRBJ1-2
cdr3_aa: CASSEFAGGLARPRDGYTF

v_call: TRBV19
j_call: TRBJ1-5
cdr3_aa: CASNKGQGLSNQPQHF

v_call: TRBV4-3
j_call: TRBJ1-2
cdr3_aa: CASSPGTGGTTNYGYTF

v_call: TRBV6-1
j_call: TRBJ1-5
cdr3_aa: CASSVGTEFYSNQPQHF

v_call: TRBV3-1/TRBV3-2
j_call: TRBJ2-3
cdr3_aa: CASSQYLTAGEGTQYF

v_call: TRBV19
j_call: TRBJ1-1
cdr3_aa: CASSLANTEAFF

v_call: TRBV29-1
j_call: TRBJ2-1
cdr3_aa: CSTVRDGGYNEQFF

v_call: TRBV19
j_call: TRBJ2-3
cdr3_aa: CASFASGSPPDTQYF